Only a few counts were recorded for the clone carrying this T cell receptor (beta chain). Its specificity is unknown. The CDR3 is 10 residues long. Germline V CDR1 and CDR2: SQVTM, ANQGSEA. V lost 7 bases to trimming and J lost 7 bases, with 10 bases between them. As for the donors, each was a healthy bone marrow donor. The study ran its PCR with 60 Vbeta and 13 Jbeta primers. The data were produced by immunoSEQ multiplex PCR, yet TCRdb's version contains in-frame clones alone and is incomplete. The sample contains approximately 290,000 clones, about four fifths of which appear only once. This entry belongs to a study of cytomegalovirus exposure and HLA in healthy donors. The overall study: Falling in the Caucasian-associated ancestry cluster were about four fifths of 300 to 500 genotyped donors.

General study points: Most subjects' HLA-A and HLA-B alleles were reportedly predicted from TCR beta sequences. Most TCR beta V segments were productive about 87% or about 30% of the time in an earlier analysis.

The sequenced sample was PBMCs. This rearrangement joins TRBV29-1 to TRBJ2-5, with unresolved D. The origin of this receptor is a girl aged 2 to 10 in good health and CMV-seronegative. The CDR3 is CSAERGTQYF. The DNA for the CDR3 is TGCAGCGCCGAACGCGGGACCCAGTACTTC.